This TCR beta chain was identified in a study of blood T cell repertoires in COVID-19. Overall study: PBMCs, B-cell-depleted T cells, or T cells provided the cDNA or gDNA that made up the material.

CDR1 is MDHEN, CDR2 SYDVKM, per germline. CDR3 length equals 16 residues. V lost 5 bases to trimming and J lost 2 bases, with 16 bases between them. Participants, roughly 18 to 90 years old, spanned around 25 US areas. Cohort assignment relied on participant-reported clinical history. Original handling: Estimated nucleated cell counts came from reference gene primer amplification. Some clones are missing from TCRdb's copy, which holds only in-frame ones; the method was immunoSEQ multiplex PCR. The DNA gave D and trimming, while V, J and clone size come from that table. This table has about 350,000 clones, more than 75% appearing once.

Sequenced material: PBMCs or T cells enriched from blood (not recorded which). This TCR was sampled from a woman in her twenties or thirties who had recovered from COVID-19. The chain uses TRBV28 and TRBJ1-3, with D unresolved. The CDR3 protein is CASSPPRAGTGNTIYF. In DNA form, the CDR3 reads TGTGCCAGCAGTCCACCAAGGGCGGGAACTGGAAACACCATATATTTT.